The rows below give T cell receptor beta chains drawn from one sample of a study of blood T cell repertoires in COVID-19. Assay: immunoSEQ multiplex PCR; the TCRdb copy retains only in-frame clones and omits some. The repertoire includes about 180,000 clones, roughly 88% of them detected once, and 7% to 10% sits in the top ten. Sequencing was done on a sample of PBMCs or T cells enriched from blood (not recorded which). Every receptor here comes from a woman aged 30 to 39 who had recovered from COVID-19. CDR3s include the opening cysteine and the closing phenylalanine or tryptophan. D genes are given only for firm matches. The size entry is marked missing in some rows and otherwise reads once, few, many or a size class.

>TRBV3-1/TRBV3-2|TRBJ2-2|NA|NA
CASSRGAPVSWELFF
TGTGCCAGCAGCCGTGGGGCTCCCGTATCCTGGGAGCTGTTTTTT
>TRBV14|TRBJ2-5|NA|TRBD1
CASSHDRGFYETQYF
TGTGCCAGCAGCCATGACAGGGGATTTTACGAGACCCAGTACTTC
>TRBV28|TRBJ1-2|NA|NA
CASSFYPGQDAYGGYTF
TGTGCCAGCAGTTTTTACCCTGGACAAGACGCTTATGGTGGCTACACCTTC
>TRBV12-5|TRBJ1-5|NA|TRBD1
CASGLVSQGEVEWTNQPQHF
TGTGCTAGTGGTTTGGTATCTCAGGGGGAAGTGGAGTGGACTAATCAGCCCCAGCATTTT
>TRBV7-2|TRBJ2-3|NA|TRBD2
CASSGPFGGSMSDTQYF
TGTGCCAGCAGCGGTCCGTTTGGCGGGAGTATGTCAGATACGCAGTATTTT
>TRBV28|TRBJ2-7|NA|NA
CASSPIWRRYEQYF
TGTGCCAGCAGTCCCATCTGGAGGCGGTACGAGCAGTACTTC
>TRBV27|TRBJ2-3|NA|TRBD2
CASRPSGGRNTQYF
TGTGCCAGCAGACCCAGCGGGGGGAGGAATACGCAGTATTTT
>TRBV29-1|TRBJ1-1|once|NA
CSVAKRLNTEAFF
TGCAGCGTTGCAAAGAGGTTGAACACTGAAGCTTTCTTT
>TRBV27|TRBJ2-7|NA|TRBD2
CASTPRSGTPHEQYF
TGTGCCAGCACCCCCCGGAGCGGGACTCCCCACGAGCAGTACTTC
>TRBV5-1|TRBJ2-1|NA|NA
CASSLGQADSYNEQFF
TGCGCCAGCAGCTTGGGGCAGGCAGACTCCTACAATGAGCAGTTCTTC
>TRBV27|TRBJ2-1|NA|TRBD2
CASHLAVSGSGEQFF
TGTGCCAGCCATTTAGCGGTTAGCGGGAGCGGGGAGCAGTTCTTC
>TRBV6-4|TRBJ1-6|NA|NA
CASSDIGLHSPLHF
TGTGCCAGCAGTGACATCGGACTACATTCACCCCTCCACTTT
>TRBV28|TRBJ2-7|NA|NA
CASSLSAGSSYEQYF
TGTGCCAGCAGTTTATCGGCGGGAAGCTCCTACGAGCAGTACTTC
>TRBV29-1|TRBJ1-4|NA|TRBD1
CSVLDRVGEKLFF
TGCAGCGTTCTGGACAGGGTGGGTGAAAAACTGTTTTTT
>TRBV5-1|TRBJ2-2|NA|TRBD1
CASSLSWTGLTGELFF
TGCGCCAGCAGCTTGTCATGGACAGGGTTGACCGGGGAGCTGTTTTTT
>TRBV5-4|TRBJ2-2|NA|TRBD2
CASSLTSDTGELFF
TGTGCCAGCAGCTTGACTAGCGACACCGGGGAGCTGTTTTTT
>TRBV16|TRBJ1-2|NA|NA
CASSQEGSNYGYTF
TGTGCCAGCAGCCAAGAGGGATCCAACTATGGCTACACCTTC
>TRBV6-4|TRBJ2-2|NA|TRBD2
CARRMAGGKGTGELFF
TGTGCCAGAAGGATGGCGGGAGGGAAAGGGACCGGGGAGCTGTTTTTT
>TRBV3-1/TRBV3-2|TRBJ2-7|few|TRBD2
CASSLLSGRIPYEQYF
TGTGCCAGCAGCCTTCTTAGCGGGAGAATTCCCTACGAGCAGTACTTC
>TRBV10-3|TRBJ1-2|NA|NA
CAISEVGDYGYTF
TGTGCCATCAGTGAGGTCGGGGACTATGGCTACACCTTC
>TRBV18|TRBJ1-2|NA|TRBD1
CASSPASQGDYGYTF
TGTGCCAGCTCACCCGCATCGCAGGGGGACTATGGCTACACCTTC
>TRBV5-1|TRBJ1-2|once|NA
CASSDTGKLIYGYTF
TGCGCCAGCAGCGACACAGGGAAGCTTATCTATGGCTACACCTTC
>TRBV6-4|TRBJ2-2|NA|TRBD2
CASSDSGLAGDTGELFF
TGTGCCAGCAGTGACTCAGGACTAGCGGGAGACACCGGGGAGCTGTTTTTT
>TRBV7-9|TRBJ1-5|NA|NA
CASSSAGDSNQPQHF
TGTGCCAGCAGCTCAGCCGGGGATAGCAATCAGCCCCAGCATTTT
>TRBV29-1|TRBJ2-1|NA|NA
CSVGQTAYNEQFF
TGCAGCGTTGGACAGACTGCCTACAATGAGCAGTTCTTC
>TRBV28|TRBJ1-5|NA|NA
CASSSTGLDQPQHF
TGTGCCAGCAGCTCCACAGGGTTGGATCAGCCCCAGCATTTT
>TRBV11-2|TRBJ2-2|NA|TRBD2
CASSLDSGANTGELFF
TGTGCCAGCAGCTTAGATAGCGGGGCGAACACCGGGGAGCTGTTTTTT
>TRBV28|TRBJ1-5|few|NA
CASSLRSRTGVVSNQPQHF
TGTGCCAGCAGTTTAAGGTCCAGGACGGGGGTCGTCAGCAATCAGCCCCAGCATTTT
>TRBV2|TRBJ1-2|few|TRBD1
CASREDRELRYTF
TGTGCCAGCAGGGAGGACAGGGAATTACGCTACACCTTC
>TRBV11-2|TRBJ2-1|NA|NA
CASSFTDSSYNEQFF
TGTGCCAGCAGCTTCACGGACAGCTCCTACAATGAGCAGTTCTTC
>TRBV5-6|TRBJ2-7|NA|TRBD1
CASSLTGPGQGSVEQYF
TGTGCCAGCAGCCTGACAGGCCCGGGACAGGGGTCAGTCGAGCAGTACTTC
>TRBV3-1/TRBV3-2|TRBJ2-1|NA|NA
CASSLSRGREDNEQFF
TGTGCCAGCAGCCTCTCGAGGGGGCGGGAGGACAATGAGCAGTTCTTC
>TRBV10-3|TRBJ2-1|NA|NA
CAISDSLAGSIRRSYNEQFF
TGTGCCATCAGTGACTCTCTGGCTGGTAGCATCCGGAGGTCCTACAATGAGCAGTTCTTC
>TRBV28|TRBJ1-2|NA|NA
CASSFRGRGYTF
TGTGCCAGCAGTTTCAGGGGCAGGGGCTACACCTTC
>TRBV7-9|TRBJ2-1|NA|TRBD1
CASSPIFRDRLYNEQFF
TGTGCCAGCAGCCCAATCTTTCGGGACAGGTTATACAATGAGCAGTTCTTC
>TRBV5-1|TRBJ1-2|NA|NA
CASSPDTVNYGYTF
TGCGCCAGCAGCCCGGACACGGTAAACTATGGCTACACCTTC
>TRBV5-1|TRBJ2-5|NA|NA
CASSQGSMGETQYF
TGCGCCAGCAGCCAGGGGTCGATGGGGGAGACCCAGTACTTC
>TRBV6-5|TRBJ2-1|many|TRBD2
CASRPTSGSRYEQFF
TGTGCCAGCAGACCAACTAGCGGGAGTCGCTATGAGCAGTTCTTC